Listed below are T cell receptor beta chains from one sample, sequenced in a study of cytomegalovirus exposure and HLA in healthy donors. Here immunoSEQ multiplex PCR was the method, and the copy in TCRdb shows in-frame clones only, minus some. The table lists 150,000 to 200,000 clones, 9.5% of them singletons. Sequences were obtained from PBMCs. These receptors came from a woman between 25 and 40 years old in good health and CMV-seropositive. Each CDR3 is given with its conserved first and last residue. D genes are given only for firm matches. Clone size appears in some rows only: once, few, many, or a class for an expanded clone.

TRBV11-2	TRBJ1-2	few	-	CASSLDPGERGYGYTF	TGTGCCAGCAGCTTAGATCCGGGGGAGCGTGGCTATGGCTACACCTTC
TRBV29-1	TRBJ2-3	-	-	CSVEGVVGDGSDTQYF	TGCAGCGTCGAGGGGGTGGTGGGAGATGGCTCAGATACGCAGTATTTT
TRBV10-3	TRBJ1-1	-	-	CAISEGGLNTEAFF	TGTGCCATCAGTGAGGGCGGATTGAACACTGAAGCTTTCTTT
TRBV9	TRBJ1-2	-	-	CASTPGQWGNYGYTF	TGTGCCAGCACCCCGGGACAATGGGGTAACTATGGCTACACCTTC
TRBV27	TRBJ1-1	few	TRBD1	CASSLQGANTEAFF	TGTGCCAGCAGTCTACAGGGGGCGAACACTGAAGCTTTCTTT
TRBV15	TRBJ1-4	-	-	CATERGRGSEKLFF	TGTGCCACAGAAAGGGGGAGAGGTAGTGAAAAACTGTTTTTT
TRBV27	TRBJ2-7	-	-	CASSLYRAGEQYF	TGTGCCAGCAGTCTCTACAGGGCTGGAGAGCAGTACTTC
TRBV4-2	TRBJ1-2	few	-	CASSQALPRVGGYTF	TGTGCCAGCAGCCAAGCCCTCCCGCGGGTAGGGGGCTACACCTTC
TRBV19	TRBJ2-3	few	TRBD2	CASSPRSGADTQYF	TGTGCCAGTAGTCCGCGGAGCGGGGCAGATACGCAGTATTTT
TRBV5-4	TRBJ1-1	-	-	CASSRGTGQISNTEAFF	TGTGCCAGCAGCCGGGGGACGGGGCAGATTTCGAACACTGAAGCTTTCTTT
TRBV30	TRBJ2-6	-	-	CAWSWGRGANVLTF	TGTGCCTGGAGTTGGGGGCGAGGGGCCAACGTCCTGACTTTC
TRBV5-4	TRBJ2-2	few	-	CASSLDGTGELFF	TGTGCCAGCAGCTTGGACGGTACCGGGGAGCTGTTTTTT
TRBV6-5	TRBJ2-2	-	-	CAIRGREGPAGELFF	TGTGCCATAAGGGGGAGGGAGGGCCCCGCCGGGGAGCTGTTTTTT
TRBV4-2	TRBJ2-5	few	TRBD2	CASSQEGGGRKSRETQYF	TGTGCCAGCAGCCAAGAAGGAGGCGGGAGGAAATCGCGAGAGACCCAGTACTTC
TRBV5-5	TRBJ2-3	-	TRBD2	CASSSGLAGVPDTQYF	TGTGCCAGCAGCTCAGGACTAGCGGGAGTCCCAGATACGCAGTATTTT
TRBV6-5	TRBJ2-1	-	TRBD2	CASSRAGVFRNEQFF	TGTGCCAGCAGTCGAGCGGGAGTCTTTAGGAATGAGCAGTTCTTC
TRBV9	TRBJ2-1	few	TRBD2	CASSGAGLANEQFF	TGTGCCAGCAGCGGGGCGGGACTAGCAAATGAGCAGTTCTTC
TRBV27	TRBJ2-3	once	-	CASSLFRQSTDTQYF	TGTGCCAGCAGTTTATTTCGACAGAGCACAGATACGCAGTATTTT
TRBV10-1	TRBJ2-7	-	TRBD1	CASSDSGQATYEQYF	TGCGCCAGCAGTGACTCGGGACAGGCGACCTACGAGCAGTACTTC
TRBV7-2	TRBJ2-7	few	TRBD1	CASSRQGIGEQYF	TGTGCCAGCAGCCGACAGGGGATAGGCGAGCAGTACTTC
TRBV5-1	TRBJ1-5	-	TRBD1	CASSLGQGVQPQHF	TGCGCCAGCAGCTTGGGACAGGGGGTTCAGCCCCAGCATTTT
TRBV4-1	TRBJ2-3	-	TRBD2	CASERGSTDTQYF	TGCGCCAGCGAGCGGGGGAGCACAGATACGCAGTATTTT
TRBV5-8	TRBJ1-2	-	TRBD1	CASSFEDRPYYGYTF	TGTGCCAGCAGCTTTGAGGACAGGCCTTACTATGGCTACACCTTC
TRBV7-9	TRBJ2-2	few	-	CASSSKTRVGELFF	TGTGCCAGCAGCTCCAAGACTAGAGTCGGGGAGCTGTTTTTT
TRBV5-4	TRBJ2-5	-	TRBD2	CASSLAGGELSGGETQYF	TGTGCCAGCAGCTTGGCCGGGGGGGAACTTTCGGGAGGAGAGACCCAGTACTTC
TRBV7-2	TRBJ2-7	few	TRBD1	CASSLGQGSGWDF	TGTGCCAGCAGCCTGGGACAGGGAAGTGGGTGGGACTTC
TRBV7-2	TRBJ1-2	few	-	CASSLGAGYGYTF	TGTGCCAGCAGCTTAGGGGCCGGCTATGGCTACACCTTC
TRBV7-2	TRBJ2-5	-	TRBD2	CASSLPRAGGGETQYF	TGTGCCAGCAGCCTGCCGAGGGCGGGAGGAGGGGAGACCCAGTACTTC
TRBV30	TRBJ2-5	few	TRBD1	CAGDRGVRETQYF	TGTGCCGGGGACAGGGGGGTACGAGAGACCCAGTACTTC
TRBV10-1	TRBJ1-2	once	TRBD1	CASVETRERGRRNYGYTF	TGCGCCAGCGTAGAGACTCGGGAAAGGGGGCGACGGAACTATGGCTACACCTTC
TRBV19	TRBJ2-1	-	-	CASSIDRRGRSYNEQFF	TGTGCCAGTAGTATAGATCGGCGGGGTAGATCCTACAATGAGCAGTTCTTC
TRBV15	TRBJ2-7	few	-	CATSSRGPTYEQYF	TGTGCCACCAGCAGCAGGGGCCCCACCTACGAGCAGTACTTC
TRBV4-1	TRBJ2-7	few	-	CASSQQEGIYEQYF	TGCGCCAGCAGCCAACAAGAGGGAATCTACGAGCAGTACTTC
TRBV4-1	TRBJ2-2	few	TRBD2	CASRNSGRAPGELFF	TGCGCCAGCAGGAATAGCGGGAGGGCTCCCGGGGAGCTGTTTTTT
TRBV19	TRBJ2-5	-	TRBD1	CASSIDLGQQETQYF	TGTGCCAGTAGTATAGATCTGGGACAGCAAGAGACCCAGTACTTC
TRBV4-2	TRBJ2-1	-	TRBD2	CASSQGGAGLAGGAGEQFF	TGTGCCAGCAGCCAAGGCGGGGCGGGACTAGCGGGAGGCGCGGGTGAGCAGTTCTTC
TRBV5-1	TRBJ1-3	many	-	CASSPDTSGNTIYF	TGCGCCAGCAGCCCGGACACCTCTGGAAACACCATATATTTT
TRBV30	TRBJ1-1	-	TRBD1	CAWSNRGTNTEAFF	TGTGCCTGGAGTAACAGGGGGACGAACACTGAAGCTTTCTTT
TRBV7-8	TRBJ1-2	-	-	CASSLGVRDYGYTF	TGTGCCAGCAGCTTAGGTGTTCGGGACTATGGCTACACCTTC
TRBV5-1	TRBJ1-1	-	TRBD1	CASSFLGQGNTEAFF	TGCGCCAGCAGCTTCTTGGGACAGGGGAACACTGAAGCTTTCTTT
TRBV7-9	TRBJ2-7	few	TRBD2	CASSSSRTSGATYEQYF	TGTGCCAGCAGCTCTAGTAGGACTAGCGGGGCCACCTACGAGCAGTACTTC
TRBV5-1	TRBJ1-5	few	-	CASSLVGGADQPQHF	TGCGCCAGCAGCTTGGTAGGGGGGGCTGATCAGCCCCAGCATTTT
TRBV4-1	TRBJ1-2	few	-	CASSQEEAGANYGYTF	TGCGCCAGCAGCCAAGAAGAGGCGGGGGCCAACTATGGCTACACCTTC
TRBV30	TRBJ2-1	few	TRBD2	CAWSAWTSGTYYEQFF	TGTGCCTGGAGTGCCTGGACTAGCGGAACTTACTATGAGCAGTTCTTC
TRBV4-2	TRBJ2-3	-	-	CASSQQLLVHSTDTQYF	TGTGCCAGCAGCCAACAACTACTAGTCCACTCCACAGATACGCAGTATTTT
TRBV5-1	TRBJ2-5	-	-	CASSTGPGETQYF	TGCGCCAGCAGCACCGGACCAGGGGAGACCCAGTACTTC